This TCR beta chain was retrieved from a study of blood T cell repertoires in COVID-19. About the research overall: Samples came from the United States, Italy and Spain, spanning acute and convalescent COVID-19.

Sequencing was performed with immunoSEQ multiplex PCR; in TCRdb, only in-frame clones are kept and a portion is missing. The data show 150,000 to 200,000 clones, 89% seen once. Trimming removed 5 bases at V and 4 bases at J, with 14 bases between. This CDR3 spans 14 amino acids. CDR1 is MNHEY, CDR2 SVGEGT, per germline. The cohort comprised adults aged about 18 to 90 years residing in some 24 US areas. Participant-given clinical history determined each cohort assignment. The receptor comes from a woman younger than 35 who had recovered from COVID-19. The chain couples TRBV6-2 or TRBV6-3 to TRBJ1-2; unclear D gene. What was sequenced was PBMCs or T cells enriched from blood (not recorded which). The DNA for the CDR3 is TGTGCCAGCAGTCTCCGGGAAGGAAGCTATGGCTACACCTTC. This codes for CASSLREGSYGYTF.